A selection of T cell receptor beta chains follows, all from one sample in a study of shared clonotypes between healthy human individuals. The repertoire was sequenced with immunoSEQ multiplex PCR; TCRdb's copy has only in-frame clones and lacks some. The data hold about 1,500,000 clones, with around 97% observed a single time. Source material: naive CD4+ T cells sorted from blood. These receptors all stem from a young man in good health. Both conserved end residues are part of each CDR3. A D gene is named only where the DNA matches it firmly. Clone size, where shown, is once, few, many, or a class for clones that have expanded.

CDR3 protein: CASSLGAVADYEQYF; CDR3 DNA: TGTGCCAGCAGCTTAGGGGCGGTCGCCGACTACGAGCAGTACTTC; V gene: TRBV7-8; clone size: .; J gene: TRBJ2-7; D gene: .
CDR3 protein: CASSSLYEQYF; CDR3 DNA: TGTGCCAGCAGTTCACTGTACGAGCAGTACTTC; V gene: TRBV7-6; clone size: .; J gene: TRBJ2-7; D gene: .
CDR3 protein: CASSLVGPDTGELFF; CDR3 DNA: TGCGCCAGCAGCTTGGTTGGGCCGGACACCGGGGAGCTGTTTTTT; V gene: TRBV5-1; clone size: .; J gene: TRBJ2-2; D gene: .
CDR3 protein: CASSPRLGVGYTF; CDR3 DNA: TGTGCCAGCAGCCCCCGCCTGGGGGTTGGCTACACCTTC; V gene: TRBV9; clone size: .; J gene: TRBJ1-2; D gene: .
CDR3 protein: CASSERTKGGPLDEQFF; CDR3 DNA: TGCGCCAGCAGTGAGAGAACTAAGGGAGGGCCTCTCGATGAGCAGTTCTTC; V gene: TRBV10-1; clone size: .; J gene: TRBJ2-1; D gene: TRBD2
CDR3 protein: CSVARGGNTEAFF; CDR3 DNA: TGCAGCGTTGCTCGTGGGGGGAACACTGAAGCTTTCTTT; V gene: TRBV29-1; clone size: .; J gene: TRBJ1-1; D gene: .
CDR3 protein: CASSPGQGNTEAFF; CDR3 DNA: TGCGCCAGCAGCCCCGGACAGGGGAACACTGAAGCTTTCTTT; V gene: TRBV5-1; clone size: few; J gene: TRBJ1-1; D gene: TRBD1
CDR3 protein: CAWSVQGGLSYEQYF; CDR3 DNA: TGTGCCTGGAGTGTACAGGGAGGCCTCTCCTACGAGCAGTACTTC; V gene: TRBV30; clone size: .; J gene: TRBJ2-7; D gene: .
CDR3 protein: CASSYRRDPYTEAFF; CDR3 DNA: TGTGCCAGCAGTTACAGGAGGGATCCGTACACTGAAGCTTTCTTT; V gene: TRBV6-5; clone size: .; J gene: TRBJ1-1; D gene: .
CDR3 protein: CASSARTSGSSYNEQFF; CDR3 DNA: TGTGCCAGCAGCGCTCGGACTAGCGGGAGCTCCTACAATGAGCAGTTCTTC; V gene: TRBV7-8; clone size: .; J gene: TRBJ2-1; D gene: TRBD2
CDR3 protein: CASSKGLAGVYEQFF; CDR3 DNA: TGTGCCAGCAGCAAGGGACTAGCGGGAGTTTATGAGCAGTTCTTC; V gene: TRBV7-9; clone size: .; J gene: TRBJ2-1; D gene: TRBD2
CDR3 protein: CSVVYGTYEQYF; CDR3 DNA: TGCAGCGTTGTGTATGGCACCTACGAGCAGTACTTC; V gene: TRBV29-1; clone size: .; J gene: TRBJ2-7; D gene: .
CDR3 protein: CSVVVVTYEQYF; CDR3 DNA: TGCAGCGTTGTGGTAGTAACCTACGAGCAGTACTTC; V gene: TRBV29-1; clone size: .; J gene: TRBJ2-7; D gene: .
CDR3 protein: CASSVAVGLQETQYF; CDR3 DNA: TGTGCCAGCAGCGTAGCGGTAGGGTTACAAGAGACCCAGTACTTC; V gene: TRBV9; clone size: .; J gene: TRBJ2-5; D gene: .
CDR3 protein: CASSQREGTGSTIAYEQYF; CDR3 DNA: TGCGCCAGCAGCCAAAGGGAGGGAACAGGATCTACAATTGCTTACGAGCAGTACTTC; V gene: TRBV4-1; clone size: .; J gene: TRBJ2-7; D gene: TRBD2
CDR3 protein: CATSREAGVSYEQYF; CDR3 DNA: TGTGCCACCAGCAGAGAAGCGGGAGTCTCCTACGAGCAGTACTTC; V gene: TRBV15; clone size: once; J gene: TRBJ2-7; D gene: TRBD2
CDR3 protein: CASSADRGPFQPQHF; CDR3 DNA: TGTGCCAGCAGTGCCGACAGGGGGCCGTTTCAGCCCCAGCATTTT; V gene: TRBV6-1; clone size: .; J gene: TRBJ1-5; D gene: TRBD1
CDR3 protein: CASNRAGGLLTFTYEQYF; CDR3 DNA: TGTGCCAGCAACAGAGCGGGAGGCCTTCTGACCTTCACCTACGAGCAGTACTTC; V gene: TRBV13; clone size: .; J gene: TRBJ2-7; D gene: TRBD2
CDR3 protein: CAWNSFRGLPYEQYF; CDR3 DNA: TGTGCCTGGAACTCCTTCAGGGGCCTCCCCTACGAGCAGTACTTC; V gene: TRBV30; clone size: once; J gene: TRBJ2-7; D gene: .
CDR3 protein: CASSLKETQYF; CDR3 DNA: TGTGCCAGCAGTCTTAAAGAGACCCAGTACTTC; V gene: TRBV6-5; clone size: .; J gene: TRBJ2-5; D gene: .
CDR3 protein: CASSLGGLADTGELFF; CDR3 DNA: TGCGCCAGCAGCTTGGGAGGACTAGCGGACACCGGGGAGCTGTTTTTT; V gene: TRBV5-1; clone size: .; J gene: TRBJ2-2; D gene: TRBD2
CDR3 protein: CASSLNTAEAFF; CDR3 DNA: TGCGCCAGCAGCTTAAACACGGCAGAAGCTTTCTTT; V gene: TRBV5-1; clone size: .; J gene: TRBJ1-1; D gene: .
CDR3 protein: CASSQAVTSANNEQFF; CDR3 DNA: TGCGCCAGCAGCCAGGCGGTGACTAGCGCAAACAATGAGCAGTTCTTC; V gene: TRBV4-3; clone size: .; J gene: TRBJ2-1; D gene: TRBD2
CDR3 protein: CASSLDSWANYGYTF; CDR3 DNA: TGTGCCAGCAGCTTAGACTCGTGGGCTAACTATGGCTACACCTTC; V gene: TRBV7-9; clone size: .; J gene: TRBJ1-2; D gene: .
CDR3 protein: CASRRPGKPYNEQFF; CDR3 DNA: TGTGCCAGCAGACGACCGGGAAAGCCTTACAATGAGCAGTTCTTC; V gene: TRBV11-2; clone size: .; J gene: TRBJ2-1; D gene: .
CDR3 protein: CASSPLSEYEQYF; CDR3 DNA: TGTGCCAGCAGCCCCCTATCCGAATACGAGCAGTACTTC; V gene: TRBV7-8; clone size: few; J gene: TRBJ2-7; D gene: .
CDR3 protein: CASSVVSGPSAQFF; CDR3 DNA: TGTGCCAGCAGCGTAGTGTCGGGCCCGTCTGCGCAGTTCTTC; V gene: TRBV9; clone size: .; J gene: TRBJ2-1; D gene: .
CDR3 protein: CASSLEIQFTDTQYF; CDR3 DNA: TGTGCCAGCAGCTTAGAGATCCAGTTCACAGATACGCAGTATTTT; V gene: TRBV7-2; clone size: .; J gene: TRBJ2-3; D gene: .
CDR3 protein: CASRGANVLTF; CDR3 DNA: TGTGCCAGCAGGGGGGCCAACGTCCTGACTTTC; V gene: TRBV2; clone size: .; J gene: TRBJ2-6; D gene: .